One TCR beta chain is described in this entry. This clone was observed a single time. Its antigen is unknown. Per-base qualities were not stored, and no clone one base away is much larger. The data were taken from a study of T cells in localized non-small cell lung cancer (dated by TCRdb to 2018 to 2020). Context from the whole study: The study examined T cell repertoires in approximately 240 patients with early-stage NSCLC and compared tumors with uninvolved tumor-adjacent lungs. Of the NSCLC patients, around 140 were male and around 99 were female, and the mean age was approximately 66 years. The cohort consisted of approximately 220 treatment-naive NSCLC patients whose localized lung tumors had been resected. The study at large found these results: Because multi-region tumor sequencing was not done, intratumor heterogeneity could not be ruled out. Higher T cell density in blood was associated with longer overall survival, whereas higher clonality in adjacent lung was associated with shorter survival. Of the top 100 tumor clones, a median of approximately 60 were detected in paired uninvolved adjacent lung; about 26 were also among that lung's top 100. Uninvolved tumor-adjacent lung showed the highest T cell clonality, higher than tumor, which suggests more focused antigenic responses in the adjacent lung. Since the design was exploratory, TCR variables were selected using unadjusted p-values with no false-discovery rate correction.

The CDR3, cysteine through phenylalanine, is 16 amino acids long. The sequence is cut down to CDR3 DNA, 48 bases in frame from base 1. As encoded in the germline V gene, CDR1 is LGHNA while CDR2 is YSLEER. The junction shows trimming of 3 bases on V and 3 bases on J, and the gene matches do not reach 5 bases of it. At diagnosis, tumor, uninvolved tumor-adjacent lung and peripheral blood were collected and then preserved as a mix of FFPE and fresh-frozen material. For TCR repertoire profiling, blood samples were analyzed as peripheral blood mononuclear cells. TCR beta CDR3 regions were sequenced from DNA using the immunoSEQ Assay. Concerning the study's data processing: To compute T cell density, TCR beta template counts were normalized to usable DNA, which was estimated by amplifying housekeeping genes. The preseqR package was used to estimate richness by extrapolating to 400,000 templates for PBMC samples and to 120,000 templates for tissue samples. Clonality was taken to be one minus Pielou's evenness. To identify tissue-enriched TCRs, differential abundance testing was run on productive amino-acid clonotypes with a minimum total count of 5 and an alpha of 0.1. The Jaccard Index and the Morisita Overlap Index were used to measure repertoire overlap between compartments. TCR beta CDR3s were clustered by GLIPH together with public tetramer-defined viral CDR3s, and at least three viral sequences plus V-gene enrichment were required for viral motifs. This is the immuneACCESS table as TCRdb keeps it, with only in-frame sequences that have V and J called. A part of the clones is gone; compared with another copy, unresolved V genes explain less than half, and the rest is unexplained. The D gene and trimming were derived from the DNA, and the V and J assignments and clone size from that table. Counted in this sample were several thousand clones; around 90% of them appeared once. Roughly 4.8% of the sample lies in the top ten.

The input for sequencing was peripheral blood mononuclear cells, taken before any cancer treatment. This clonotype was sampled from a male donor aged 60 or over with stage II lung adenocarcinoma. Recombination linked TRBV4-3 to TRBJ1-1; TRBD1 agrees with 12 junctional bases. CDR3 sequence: CASSHGDRGPYTEAFF. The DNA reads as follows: TGCGCCAGCAGCCACGGGGACAGGGGGCCGTACACTGAAGCTTTCTTT.